This T cell receptor beta chain comes out of a study of shared clonotypes between healthy human individuals. The V gene's germline CDR1 is MNHEY and CDR2 SVGAGI. CDR3 size: 14 residues. Trimming took off 11 bases at V and 2 bases at J, with 18 bases between the two ends. Whole-study findings and limits: The donor pool, a small one, limited the genetic and exposure-history diversity represented.

The material for each subset, its genomic DNA, was split evenly across several immunoSEQ plates. Only in-frame clones appear in the TCRdb table, and some are missing; sequencing was by immunoSEQ multiplex PCR. This table has millions of clones, just over 90% appearing once. Comments on this clone: Its antigen remains unidentified.

The chain links TRBV6-5 to TRBJ2-5, with a weak D call TRBD2 (5 bases). Sample: naive CD4+ T cells from PBMCs. Subset defined: CD45RA+ positively selected. This TCR derives from a man aged 18 to 35 in good health. Some clones in this sample may be carry-over from other donors' samples. The CDR3 reads CASTGVDQQETQYF. The CDR3 coding sequence is TGTGCCTCAACCGGGGTAGACCAACAAGAGACCCAGTACTTC.